This TCR beta chain was retrieved from a study of a mutant IDH1 vaccine in newly diagnosed glioma. In the study overall: Sex distribution of treated patients was approximately 60% male and about 40% female; mean age was around 42 years. Notes on the study in general: Altogether, around 93% of patients exhibited vaccine-induced immune responses.

Remarks on this clone: What it recognizes is unknown.

The time point is: baseline, week 1 (first vaccination visit). The sample's treatment: pre-vaccination baseline after standard-of-care therapy. The data were produced by immunoSEQ multiplex PCR, yet TCRdb's version contains in-frame clones alone and is incomplete. In the table there are 75,000 to 100,000 clones, roughly 90% of which are singletons. CDR1 and CDR2 (germline): SGHTA, FQGTGA. This CDR3 is built from 14 residues. V lost 4 bases, J lost 4 bases, and 5 bases stayed unmatched. The source of this sequence is a woman aged 45-59 years with glioma. The chain couples TRBV7-3 to TRBJ1-1, with 8 bases fitting TRBD1. The sample here was PBMCs, taken from a glioma patient treated with radiotherapy, temozolomide or both. Written as DNA, the CDR3 is TGTGCCAGCAGCTCACAGGGGGGCGGCACTGAAGCTTTCTTT. This sequence encodes CASSSQGGGTEAFF.